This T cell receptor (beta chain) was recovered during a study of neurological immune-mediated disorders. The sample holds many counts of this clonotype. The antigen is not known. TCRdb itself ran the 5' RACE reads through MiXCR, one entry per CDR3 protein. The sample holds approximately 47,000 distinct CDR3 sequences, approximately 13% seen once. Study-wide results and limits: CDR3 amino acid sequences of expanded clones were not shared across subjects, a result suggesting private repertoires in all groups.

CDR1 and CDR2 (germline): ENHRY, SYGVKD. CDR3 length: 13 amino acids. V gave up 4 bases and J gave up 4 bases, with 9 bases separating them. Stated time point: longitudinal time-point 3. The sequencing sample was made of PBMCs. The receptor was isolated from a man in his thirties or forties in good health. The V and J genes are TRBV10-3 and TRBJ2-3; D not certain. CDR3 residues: CAISGVSADTQYF. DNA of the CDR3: TGTGCCATCAGTGGGGTCTCCGCAGATACGCAGTATTTT.